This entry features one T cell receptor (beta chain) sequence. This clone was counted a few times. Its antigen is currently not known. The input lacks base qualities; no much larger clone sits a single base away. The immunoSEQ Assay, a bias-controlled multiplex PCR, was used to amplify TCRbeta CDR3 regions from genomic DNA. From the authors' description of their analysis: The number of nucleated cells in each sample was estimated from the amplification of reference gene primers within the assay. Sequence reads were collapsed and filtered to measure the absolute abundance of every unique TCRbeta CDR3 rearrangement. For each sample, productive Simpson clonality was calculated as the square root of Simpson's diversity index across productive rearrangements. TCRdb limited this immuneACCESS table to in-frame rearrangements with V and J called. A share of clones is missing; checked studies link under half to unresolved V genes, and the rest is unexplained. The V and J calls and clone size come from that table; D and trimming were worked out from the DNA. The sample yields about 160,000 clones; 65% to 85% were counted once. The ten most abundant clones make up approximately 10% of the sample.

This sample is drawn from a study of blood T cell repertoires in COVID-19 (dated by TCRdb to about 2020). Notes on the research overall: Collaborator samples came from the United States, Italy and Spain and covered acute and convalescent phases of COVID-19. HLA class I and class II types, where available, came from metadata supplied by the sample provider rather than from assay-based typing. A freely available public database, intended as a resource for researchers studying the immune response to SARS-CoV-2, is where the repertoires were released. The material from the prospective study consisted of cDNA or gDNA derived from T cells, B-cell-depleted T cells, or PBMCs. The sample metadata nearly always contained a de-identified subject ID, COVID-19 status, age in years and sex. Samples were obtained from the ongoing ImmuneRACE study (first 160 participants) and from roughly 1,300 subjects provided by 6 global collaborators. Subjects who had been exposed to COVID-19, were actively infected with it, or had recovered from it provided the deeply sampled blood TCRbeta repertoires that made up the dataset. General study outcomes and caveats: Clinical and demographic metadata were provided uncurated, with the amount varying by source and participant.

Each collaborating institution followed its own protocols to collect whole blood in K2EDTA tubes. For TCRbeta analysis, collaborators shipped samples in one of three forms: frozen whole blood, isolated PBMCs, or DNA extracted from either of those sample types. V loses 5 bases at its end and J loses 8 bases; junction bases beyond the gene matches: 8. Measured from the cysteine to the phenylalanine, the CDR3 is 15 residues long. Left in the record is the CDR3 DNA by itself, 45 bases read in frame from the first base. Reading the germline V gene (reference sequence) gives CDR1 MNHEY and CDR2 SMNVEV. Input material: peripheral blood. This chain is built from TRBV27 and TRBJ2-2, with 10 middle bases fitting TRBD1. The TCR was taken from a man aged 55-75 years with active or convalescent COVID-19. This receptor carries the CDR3 CASSLGTGELGELFF. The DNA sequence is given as TGTGCCAGCAGTCTTGGGACAGGGGAGCTTGGGGAGCTGTTTTTT.